Presented here are 23 T cell receptor beta chains from one specimen sequenced in a study of blood T cell repertoires in COVID-19. Using immunoSEQ multiplex PCR, the repertoire was profiled, and TCRdb retains in-frame clones only, with some absent. The sample lists about 83,000 clones, about 83% occurring once. The sample taken for sequencing was peripheral blood. The receptors derive from a man aged 60-69 years with acute or convalescent COVID-19.

The chain links TRBV7-9 to TRBJ1-6; D ambiguous. Germline lookup yields CDR1 SEHNR and CDR2 FQNEAQ (reference sequence). With 5 bases removed from V and 5 bases from J, the gap between germline ends came to 10 bases. CDR3 length: 14 residues. CDR3: CASSPGWNNSPLHF. The CDR3 coding sequence is TGTGCCAGCAGCCCGGGTTGGAATAATTCACCCCTCCACTTT.

The chain uses TRBV4-3 and TRBJ2-7; 10 bases align to TRBD1. The CDR3 sequence is 15 residues long. J gave up 4 bases and V 1 base, and 4 bases lay outside the gene matches. In germline, CDR1 is LGHNA, CDR2 YSLEER. CDR3 loop: CASSQGRTGGYEQYF. Written as DNA, the CDR3 is TGCGCCAGCAGCCAAGGACGGACAGGGGGTTACGAGCAGTACTTC.

The chain is built from TRBV4-3 and TRBJ1-4, with no clear D. This CDR3 is 15 amino acids long. V was cut by 0 bases and J by 8 bases, with 13 bases left in between. CDR1 and CDR2 from the germline V gene are LGHNA and YSLEER. In DNA form, the CDR3 reads TGCGCCAGCAGCCAAGATCGTGGTTCCGCGGAAAAACTGTTTTTT. It is translated as CASSQDRGSAEKLFF.

The table lists this clone with a few counts. This chain uses TRBV5-4 with TRBJ1-1; weak D call: TRBD1 (5 bases). V lost 4 bases and J lost 0, with 10 bases in between. The CDR3 covers 14 residues. The germline V gene has CDR1 SGHNT and CDR2 YYREEE (reference sequence). The CDR3 DNA reads TGTGCCAGCAGCACGGGGACTTTGAACACTGAAGCTTTCTTT. Translated: CASSTGTLNTEAFF.

V gene TRBV4-3 combines with J gene TRBJ1-4; no clear D gene. The CDR3 contains 15 residues. Germline V CDR1 and CDR2: LGHNA, YSLEER. V dropped 0 bases and J dropped 4 bases, with 9 bases sitting between them. The CDR3 nucleotides are TGCGCCAGCAGCCAAGAATACAGCCTTAATGAAAAACTGTTTTTT. This translates into CASSQEYSLNEKLFF.

The chain employs TRBV5-6 and TRBJ1-1, with D perhaps matching TRBD1 (5 bases). There are 13 residues in the CDR3. CDR1 is SGHDT and CDR2 is YYEEEE in the germline V gene. Between the trimmed V and J ends, which lost 3 bases and 1 base, there was a span of 7 bases. The chain's CDR3 is CASSWTRNTEAFF. In DNA, the CDR3 is TGTGCCAGCAGCTGGACAAGGAACACTGAAGCTTTCTTT. The complete variable domain, with remaining parts taken from reference TRBV5-6 and TRBJ1-1, reads DAGVTQSPTHLIKTRGQQVTLRCSPKSGHDTVSWYQQALGQGPQFIFQYYEEEERQRGNFPDRFSGHQFPNYSSELNVNALLLGDSALYLCASSWTRNTEAFFGQGTRLTVV.

The rearrangement links TRBV6-4 to TRBJ1-4, with 7 bases aligning to TRBD1. Losses at the gene ends were 8 bases for V and 8 bases for J; bases not matched to a gene: 11. The CDR3 loop spans 14 amino acids. Germline CDR1 reads MRHNA; CDR2 reads SNTAGT. The CDR3 here is CASWVRQGEEKLFF. The CDR3 DNA sequence: TGTGCCAGCTGGGTGCGACAGGGAGAGGAAAAACTGTTTTTT.

CDR3 sequence: CASTPGGILGYTF. In nucleotides, the CDR3 is TGTGCCAGCACCCCAGGGGGAATCTTGGGCTACACCTTC. The chain links TRBV5-4 to TRBJ1-2; 7 bases are a match to TRBD1. Trimming at V came to 6 bases and at J to 8 bases, leaving 10 bases not matched to a gene. The germline V gene has CDR1 SGHNT and CDR2 YYREEE (reference sequence). The CDR3 length is 13 residues. Full variable domain (missing parts from reference TRBV5-4 and TRBJ1-2): ETGVTQSPTHLIKTRGQQVTLRCSSQSGHNTVSWYQQALGQGPQFIFQYYREEENGRGNFPPRFSGLQFPNYSSELNVNALELDDSALYLCASTPGGILGYTFGSGTRLTVV.

The CDR3, as DNA: TGTGCCAGCAGTTTGTGGACAGGGGATGGCTACACCTTC. Amino acid sequence: CASSLWTGDGYTF. This sequence joins TRBV12-3 or TRBV12-4 and TRBJ1-2; 9 bases line up with TRBD1. This CDR3 region has 13 residues. V dropped 3 bases and J dropped 6; count of bases not matched to a gene: 2.

About this clone itself: At one end, the junction sequence differs from germline, possibly due to a read error. The chain carries TRBV7-2 and TRBJ2-5; D gene ambiguous. This CDR3 has 13 residues. Germline values: CDR1 SGHTA, CDR2 FQGNSA. The CDR3 region has the DNA TGTGCCAGCAGCCTTCATAACCAGGAGACCCAGTACTTC. As protein: CASSLHNQETQYF.

The chain combines TRBV5-4 with TRBJ1-6; D is ambiguous. CDR3 size: 14 residues. Per the germline V gene, CDR1 is SGHNT and CDR2 is YYREEE (reference sequence). V lost 4 bases, J lost 9 bases, and 14 bases lay in between. Written as DNA, the CDR3 is TGTGCCAGCAGCGACTGGGTGGTCGGTTCACCCCTCCACTTT. The encoded protein is CASSDWVVGSPLHF.

The chain combines TRBV2 with TRBJ1-5; D perhaps matches TRBD1 (5 bases). CDR1 and CDR2 from the germline V gene are SNHLY and FYNNEI. The CDR3 runs to 15 residues. V gave up 7 bases and J gave up 1 base, with 14 bases separating them. CDR3 sequence: CASTGRDGSNQPQHF. CDR3 in DNA: TGTGCCAGCACAGGCAGGGATGGGAGCAATCAGCCCCAGCATTTT.

This chain uses TRBV14 with TRBJ1-2, with a tentative D call TRBD1 (5 bases). The length of the CDR3 is 16 residues. Looked up from germline, CDR1 is SGHDN and CDR2 is FVKESK. The V gene lost 0 bases and the J gene lost 4 bases, with 15 bases spanning the gap. The CDR3 DNA sequence: TGTGCCAGCAGCCAAGATCTTCGAGCGGGGACCTATGGCTACACCTTC. It yields the protein CASSQDLRAGTYGYTF.

The rearrangement uses TRBV19 and TRBJ1-2; D remains ambiguous. Per the germline V gene, CDR1 is LNHDA and CDR2 is SQIVND (reference sequence). Trimming shortened V by 3 bases and J by 4 bases, and 12 bases separated the two germline ends. This CDR3 has 14 residues. CDR3 in amino acids: CASSIYAALYGYTF. CDR3 DNA sequence: TGTGCCAGTAGTATCTATGCCGCACTCTATGGCTACACCTTC.

This rearrangement joins TRBV2 to TRBJ1-2; D gene ambiguous. The ends were cut back, 5 bases at V and 8 bases at J, with 18 bases in the middle. This CDR3 region has 14 residues. Germline CDR1 SNHLY, CDR2 FYNNEI. The CDR3 reads CASSNQYGSRGYTF. CDR3 bases: TGTGCCAGCAGTAACCAATACGGGAGCCGGGGCTACACCTTC.

This clone was picked up a small number of times. The chain combines TRBV29-1 with TRBJ1-3, with D possibly being TRBD1 (5 bases). The germline V and J ends were trimmed by 4 bases and 7 bases, with 11 bases remaining between them. CDR1 and CDR2 (germline): SQVTM, ANQGSEA. The CDR3 has 12 amino acids. CDR3 nucleotide sequence: TGCAGCGTTGGAGGAGGGGCGAACACCATATATTTT. Encoded protein: CSVGGGANTIYF.

The V call is TRBV4-3, the J call TRBJ1-4; 10 bases fit TRBD1. Trimming at V came to 3 bases and at J to 3 bases, leaving 4 bases not matched to a gene. The length of the CDR3 is 16 residues. Germline assignment: CDR1 LGHNA and CDR2 YSLEER. The CDR3 DNA reads TGCGCCAGCAGCCAGGACGGACAGGGGGCTAATGAAAAACTGTTTTTT. Amino acids: CASSQDGQGANEKLFF.

This chain connects TRBV10-1 to TRBJ2-3; TRBD1 agrees at 7 bases. Germline CDR1 is WNHNN and CDR2 is SYGVQD (reference sequence). The length of the CDR3 is 14 residues. J gave up 6 bases and V 8 bases, and 11 bases lay outside the gene matches. The CDR3 reads CASASGTVSDTQYF. The CDR3, as DNA: TGCGCCAGCGCTTCGGGGACAGTGTCGGATACGCAGTATTTT.

This clone occurred a few times. The rearrangement joins TRBV3-1 (or the pseudogene TRBV3-2) to TRBJ2-5; 7 bases line up with TRBD2. The ends lost 4 bases at V and 0 bases at J; junction bases unmatched: 11. The V gene's germline CDR1 is LGHDT and CDR2 YNNKEL (reference sequence). This CDR3 region has 17 residues. CDR3 nucleotide sequence: TGTGCCAGCAGCCCGAGTGGGGCTAGCGGTTACCAAGAGACCCAGTACTTC. This codes for CASSPSGASGYQETQYF.

The chain combines TRBV27 with TRBJ2-2; TRBD1 matches at 10 bases. The CDR3 spans 15 residues. V trimming: 6 bases; J trimming: 0 bases; junction bases outside the gene matches: 1. CDR1 and CDR2 from the germline V gene are MNHEY and SMNVEV (reference sequence). The DNA of the CDR3 is TGTGCCAGCAGGACAGGGGGCGCGAACACCGGGGAGCTGTTTTTT. Translation: CASRTGGANTGELFF.

The table lists this clone with a few counts. The CDR3 bases are TGTGCCAGCAGCCCCCCTGGCAACCACTATGGCTACACCTTC. Protein: CASSPPGNHYGYTF. The rearrangement links TRBV5-6 to TRBJ1-2; D call uncertain. The V gene lost 4 bases and the J gene lost 3 bases, with 13 bases spanning the gap. Germline CDR1 and CDR2: SGHDT and YYEEEE. This CDR3 is built from 14 residues.

This chain links TRBV19 with TRBJ1-2; D perhaps matches TRBD1 (5 bases). Germline V gene data show CDR1 as LNHDA and CDR2 as SQIVND (reference sequence). V lost 4 bases and J lost 1, with 10 bases in between. There are 14 residues in the CDR3. The CDR3 region has the DNA TGTGCCAGTAGTACTCCAGGGAATAACTATGGCTACACCTTC. Amino acid sequence: CASSTPGNNYGYTF.

Regarding this clone: This CDR3 fails to terminate in the conserved phenylalanine or tryptophan, so it likely reflects a read error. The limits of the CDR3 on the DNA are not certain, so only TCRdb's listed CDR3 is given. The rearrangement joins TRBV4-3 to TRBJ2-6; no check of the table's D call, TRBD1, against the DNA was made. The CDR3 contains 9 residues when both ends are counted. Germline V gene lookup returns CDR1 LGHNA and CDR2 YSLEER. CDR3 sequence reads: CASSQDQVA.